The 26 T cell receptor beta chains below were found in one sample sequenced in a study of blood T cell repertoires in COVID-19. Here immunoSEQ multiplex PCR was the method, and the copy in TCRdb shows in-frame clones only, minus some. The repertoire includes 150,000 to 200,000 clones, approximately 88% of them detected once, and more than 4.5% sits in the top ten. Input material: PBMCs or T cells enriched from blood (not recorded which). These receptors originate from a man aged 65 to 79 who had been exposed to COVID-19.

V is TRBV27 and J is TRBJ1-1; D may be TRBD1 (5 bases). Germline lookup yields CDR1 MNHEY and CDR2 SMNVEV (reference sequence). V was pared by 5 bases and J by 1 base, with 8 bases between. The CDR3 sequence is 13 residues long. The CDR3 protein is CASSTTGNTEAFF. CDR3 in DNA: TGTGCCAGCAGTACCACAGGGAACACTGAAGCTTTCTTT.

The CDR3 DNA reads as TGTGCCAGCAGTCCTTATGGCAAGGGGCTCCCGTATGGCTACACCTTC. Its translation is CASSPYGKGLPYGYTF. The chain has TRBV28 and TRBJ1-2; D may be TRBD1 (5 bases). The CDR3 totals 16 residues. The germline CDR1 and CDR2 sequences are MDHEN and SYDVKM. V was shortened by 5 bases and J by 5 bases, with 21 bases between the two germline ends.

The chain carries TRBV5-1 and TRBJ2-1, with 10 bases matching TRBD2. Germline V lookup: CDR1 SGHRS, CDR2 YFSETQ. V lost 6 bases, J lost 10 bases, and 10 bases stayed unmatched. The length of the CDR3 is 14 residues. The CDR3 region has the DNA TGCGCCAGCACGATCAGCGGGAGGGCCGGGGAGCAGTTCTTC. As protein: CASTISGRAGEQFF.

This chain joins TRBV20-1 and TRBJ1-1; a possible D gene is TRBD1 (6 bases). Germline values: CDR1 DFQATT, CDR2 SNEGSKA (reference sequence). The CDR3 extends over 11 amino acids. Trimming took off 0 bases at V and 14 bases at J, with 13 bases between the two ends. The CDR3 sequence: CSAREGGKAFF. As DNA, the CDR3 is TGCAGTGCTAGAGAAGGGGGAAAGGCCTTCTTT.

The chain links TRBV7-2 to TRBJ1-5; possible D gene TRBD1, 6 bases. There are 16 residues in the CDR3. V was trimmed by 0 bases and J by 4 bases, leaving 13 bases between them. Germline CDR1 reads SGHTA; CDR2 reads FQGNSA. CDR3 protein: CASSLAPQGGNQPQHF. The CDR3 coding sequence is TGTGCCAGCAGCTTAGCTCCCCAAGGGGGTAATCAGCCCCAGCATTTT.

The chain carries TRBV5-8 and TRBJ2-7, with a tentative D call TRBD1 (5 bases). V was clipped by 5 bases and J by 1 base, with 19 bases between them. The CDR3 covers 16 residues. CDR1 and CDR2 (germline): SGHTS, YDEGEE. CDR3 region: CASRAVGRAFSYEQYF. Written as DNA, the CDR3 is TGTGCCAGCAGGGCGGTGGGCAGGGCCTTTTCCTACGAGCAGTACTTC.

This clone has just a few counts. The chain has TRBV28 and TRBJ1-6; D is unclear. The germline V gene has CDR1 MDHEN and CDR2 SYDVKM. The V end lost 0 bases, the J end lost 3 bases, and 6 bases lay between the germline ends. The length of the CDR3 is 15 residues. The DNA for the CDR3 is TGTGCCAGCAGTTTATGGGGAGACTATAATTCACCCCTCCACTTT. This gives the protein CASSLWGDYNSPLHF.

The V call is TRBV5-1, the J call TRBJ2-2; TRBD2 might be the D (5 bases). V was pared by 5 bases and J by 4 bases, with 18 bases between. Germline CDR1 reads SGHRS; CDR2 reads YFSETQ. The CDR3 consists of 16 residues. The CDR3 reads CASSGVWPSGTGELFF. CDR3 in DNA: TGCGCCAGCAGTGGGGTGTGGCCGAGCGGCACCGGGGAGCTGTTTTTT.

This clone has just a few counts. The rearrangement links TRBV28 to TRBJ1-6; D ambiguous. The CDR3 runs to 13 residues. Germline loops: CDR1 MDHEN, CDR2 SYDVKM. Trimming took off 6 bases at V and 2 bases at J, with 5 bases between the two ends. Here the CDR3 DNA reads TGTGCCAGCAGATCGGCCTATAATTCACCCCTCCACTTT. Translating it yields CASRSAYNSPLHF.

Concerning this clone itself: The same CDR3 also results from other DNA sequences found in this sample. The V and J genes are TRBV5-1 and TRBJ1-5, with 11 positions matching TRBD1. CDR1 and CDR2 from the germline V gene are SGHRS and YFSETQ. J lost 4 bases, V lost 4 bases, and 4 bases had no gene match. The length of the CDR3 is 15 residues. The CDR3 sequence is CASSPGTGGNQPQHF. The CDR3 coding sequence is TGCGCCAGCAGCCCCGGGACAGGGGGTAATCAGCCCCAGCATTTT. Filled out from reference TRBV5-1 and TRBJ1-5, the complete variable domain reads KAGVTQTPRYLIKTRGQQVTLSCSPISGHRSVSWYQQTPGQGLQFLFEYFSETQRNKGNFPGRFSGRQFSNSRSEMNVSTLELGDSALYLCASSPGTGGNQPQHFGDGTRLSIL.

The chain couples TRBV19 to TRBJ1-1; D unclear. Germline assignment: CDR1 LNHDA and CDR2 SQIVND (reference sequence). This CDR3 contains 13 residues. The V gene lost 6 bases and the J gene lost 0 bases, with 8 bases spanning the gap. The CDR3 bases are TGTGCCAGTAGACGAGGGATGAACACTGAAGCTTTCTTT. This encodes CASRRGMNTEAFF.

J is TRBJ1-6 and V is TRBV6-6; perhaps TRBD1 as D (5 bases). The germline V gene encodes CDR1 MNHNY and CDR2 SVGAGI (reference sequence). The length of the CDR3 is 13 residues. The V and J ends lost 7 bases and 8 bases respectively, with 12 bases between them. CDR3 bases: TGTGCCAGCAACGGGAGAGGGGATTCACCCCTCCACTTT. It codes for CASNGRGDSPLHF.

The CDR3 here is CASSLTGSWQPQHF. In DNA, the CDR3 is TGTGCCAGCAGTTTGACAGGGTCTTGGCAGCCCCAGCATTTT. V and J are TRBV28 and TRBJ1-5; 7 positions agree with TRBD1. With V trimmed by 3 bases and J by 7 bases, 6 bases remained unmatched. Germline CDR1 is MDHEN and CDR2 is SYDVKM. The CDR3 has 14 residues. Combining the CDR3 with reference TRBV28 and TRBJ1-5 gives the whole variable domain DVKVTQSSRYLVKRTGEKVFLECVQDMDHENMFWYRQDPGLGLRLIYFSYDVKMKEKGDIPEGYSVSREKKERFSLILESASTNQTSMYLCASSLTGSWQPQHFGDGTRLSIL.

The genes are TRBV12-3 or TRBV12-4 and TRBJ2-1, with 8 bases that match TRBD1. The CDR3 is made up of 13 amino acids. Germline trimming cut 1 base from V and 9 bases from J; bases unmatched to any gene: 2. The CDR3 bases are TGTGCCAGCAGTTTAGGACAGGGGAGTGAGCAGTTCTTC. It is translated as CASSLGQGSEQFF.

The chain joins TRBV2 to TRBJ2-2; D is undetermined. Per the germline V gene, CDR1 is SNHLY and CDR2 is FYNNEI. This CDR3 has 16 amino acids. Trimming stripped 6 bases from V and 6 bases from J, with 20 bases between. The CDR3 loop is CASSREAPGPAGELFF. The CDR3 nucleotides read TGTGCCAGCAGCCGAGAAGCCCCGGGTCCGGCCGGGGAGCTGTTTTTT.

This chain links TRBV30 with TRBJ1-6, with D possibly being TRBD1 (6 bases). CDR1 and CDR2 (germline): GTSNPN, SVGIG (reference sequence). V was cut by 4 bases and J by 6 bases, with 10 bases left in between. This CDR3 comprises 13 residues. CDR3: CAWKAQGNSPLHF. CDR3 DNA: TGTGCCTGGAAGGCACAGGGTAATTCACCCCTCCACTTT.

The chain joins TRBV19 to TRBJ2-7, with D possibly being TRBD2 (5 bases). Trimming removed 4 bases at V and 4 bases at J, with 8 bases between. Germline lookup yields CDR1 LNHDA and CDR2 SQIVND (reference sequence). This CDR3 has 12 amino acids. The CDR3 coding sequence is TGTGCCAGTAGTACGGGGATTTACGAGCAGTACTTC. Its translation: CASSTGIYEQYF.

The chain employs TRBV14 and TRBJ1-2; D gene unclear. The CDR3 is made up of 14 amino acids. Germline-derived CDR1 and CDR2 are SGHDN and FVKESK. V gave up 0 bases and J gave up 0 bases, with 5 bases separating them. In DNA form, the CDR3 reads TGTGCCAGCAGCCAAGACGCAGCTAACTATGGCTACACCTTC. Translated: CASSQDAANYGYTF.

This chain joins TRBV4-1 and TRBJ1-2; possibly TRBD1 for D (6 bases). Germline-derived CDR1 and CDR2 are MGHRA and YSYEKL. The CDR3 covers 15 residues. With 0 bases removed from V and 4 bases from J, the gap between germline ends came to 12 bases. DNA for the CDR3: TGCGCCAGCAGCCAAGATTCACAGGGTACCTATGGCTACACCTTC. It codes for CASSQDSQGTYGYTF.

The chain uses TRBV7-2 and TRBJ1-2, with TRBD1 matching over 12 bases. The junction had 5 bases not matched to a gene; V was cut back by 3 bases and J by 12 bases. This CDR3 has 13 amino acids. The V gene's germline CDR1 is SGHTA and CDR2 FQGNSA. The CDR3 region is CASSFVRDRGHTF. CDR3 coding DNA: TGTGCCAGCAGCTTCGTCCGGGACAGGGGGCACACCTTC.

The chain links TRBV27 to TRBJ2-4; D is unresolved. V shed 5 bases and J shed 2 bases, with 13 bases lying between them. The CDR3 has 15 residues. CDR1 and CDR2 (germline): MNHEY, SMNVEV (reference sequence). Here the CDR3 reads CASSPWAGSKNIQYF. For the CDR3, the DNA is TGTGCCAGCAGTCCGTGGGCCGGTTCCAAAAACATTCAGTACTTC.

This clone occurred once. The V gene is TRBV5-1, the J gene TRBJ2-2, with D unresolved. The CDR3 contains 11 residues. Per the germline V gene, CDR1 is SGHRS and CDR2 is YFSETQ. The V and J ends lost 5 bases and 6 bases respectively, with 5 bases between them. Here the CDR3 reads CASRGSGELFF. The DNA for the CDR3 is TGCGCCAGCAGGGGCTCCGGGGAGCTGTTTTTT.

The chain employs TRBV7-2 and TRBJ2-3; 9 bases map to TRBD1. The CDR3 is 15 residues long. From germline, CDR1 is SGHTA and CDR2 FQGNSA. V lost 1 base and J lost 5; bases outside the gene matches: 4. CDR3 residues: CASSLGGQGRDTQYF. In nucleotides, the CDR3 is TGTGCCAGCAGCTTAGGGGGACAGGGTAGAGATACGCAGTATTTT.

The gene calls are TRBV27 and TRBJ1-2; unclear D gene. From germline, CDR1 is MNHEY and CDR2 SMNVEV (reference sequence). The V and J ends lost 0 bases and 4 bases respectively, with 12 bases between them. This CDR3 has 15 residues. CDR3: CASSLSWPAGYGYTF. The CDR3 DNA is TGTGCCAGCAGTTTATCGTGGCCCGCGGGCTATGGCTACACCTTC.

The chain recombines TRBV4-2 with TRBJ1-1; TRBD1 aligns across 8 bases. This CDR3 has 15 amino acids. The J segment lost 4 bases and the V segment lost 5 bases, leaving 9 bases of the junction unmatched. CDR1 and CDR2 (germline): LGHNA, YNFKEQ. The CDR3 reads CASSEAGGLGTEAFF. CDR3 sequence (DNA): TGTGCCAGCAGCGAAGCAGGGGGCCTGGGCACTGAAGCTTTCTTT.

J is TRBJ1-1 and V is TRBV28, with a tentative D call TRBD1 (5 bases). Deletions cut 6 bases from V and 4 bases from J, with 12 bases between. CDR3 length: 13 amino acids. Germline values: CDR1 MDHEN, CDR2 SYDVKM. CDR3 region: CASRLIQGTEAFF. The CDR3 DNA reads as TGTGCCAGCAGGCTAATTCAGGGCACTGAAGCTTTCTTT. The full variable domain, its missing parts supplied by reference TRBV28 and TRBJ1-1, is DVKVTQSSRYLVKRTGEKVFLECVQDMDHENMFWYRQDPGLGLRLIYFSYDVKMKEKGDIPEGYSVSREKKERFSLILESASTNQTSMYLCASRLIQGTEAFFGQGTRLTVV.